This TCR beta chain stems from a study of OX40 agonist ivuxolimab in advanced cancers. Overall study: Three patients, one with hepatocellular carcinoma and two with cutaneous melanoma, achieved partial responses.

The data were produced by immunoSEQ multiplex PCR, yet TCRdb's version contains in-frame clones alone and is incomplete. The table shows fewer than 95,000 clones, with about nine tenths occurring only once. Germline V lookup: CDR1 SGHTA, CDR2 FQGNSA. Deletions cut 4 bases from V and 3 bases from J, with 11 bases between. CDR3 size: 14 residues. In this sample, this clone turned up once. This TCR came from an adult with an advanced solid tumor such as melanoma, head and neck, liver or kidney cancer. The sequencing here drew on CD4+ or CD8+ T cells sorted from blood, taken in a trial of the OX40 agonist ivuxolimab. J is TRBJ2-3 and V is TRBV7-2, with D possibly being TRBD2 (5 bases). CDR3 region: CASSSRGKTDTQYF. The CDR3 DNA follows: TGTGCCAGCAGCTCCCGGGGAAAGACAGATACGCAGTATTTT.